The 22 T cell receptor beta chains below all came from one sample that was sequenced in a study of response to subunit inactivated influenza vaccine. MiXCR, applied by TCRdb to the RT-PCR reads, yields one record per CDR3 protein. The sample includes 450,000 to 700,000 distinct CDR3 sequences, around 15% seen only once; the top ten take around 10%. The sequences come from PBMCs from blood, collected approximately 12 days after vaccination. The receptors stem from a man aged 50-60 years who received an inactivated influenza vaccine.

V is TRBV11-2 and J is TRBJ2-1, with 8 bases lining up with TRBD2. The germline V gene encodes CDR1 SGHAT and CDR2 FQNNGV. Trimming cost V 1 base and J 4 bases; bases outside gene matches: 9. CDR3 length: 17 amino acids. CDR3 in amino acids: CASSLGYPTGGYNEQFF. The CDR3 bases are TGTGCCAGCAGCTTAGGTTACCCCACGGGAGGGTACAATGAGCAGTTCTTC.

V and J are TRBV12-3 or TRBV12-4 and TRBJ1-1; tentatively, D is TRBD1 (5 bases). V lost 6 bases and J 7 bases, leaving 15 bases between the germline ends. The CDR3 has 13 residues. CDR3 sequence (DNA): TGTGCCAGCAGCAGCAGGGTTCCCCTTGAAGCTTTCTTT. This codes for CASSSRVPLEAFF.

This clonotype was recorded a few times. CDR3 residues: CASSLRGQTNTEAFF. The CDR3 DNA is TGCGCCAGCAGCTTGAGGGGACAGACGAACACTGAAGCTTTCTTT. J is TRBJ1-1 and V is TRBV5-1, with 7 bases identical to TRBD1. The trim removed 1 base at V and 1 base at J, leaving 4 bases unmatched. The CDR3 loop spans 15 amino acids. Germline assignment: CDR1 SGHRS and CDR2 YFSETQ.

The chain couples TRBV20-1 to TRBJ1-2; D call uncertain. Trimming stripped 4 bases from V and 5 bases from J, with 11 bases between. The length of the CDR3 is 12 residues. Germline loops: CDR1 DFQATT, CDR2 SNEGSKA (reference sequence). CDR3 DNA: TGCAGTGCTATACATTGGATTTATGGCTACACCTTC. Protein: CSAIHWIYGYTF.

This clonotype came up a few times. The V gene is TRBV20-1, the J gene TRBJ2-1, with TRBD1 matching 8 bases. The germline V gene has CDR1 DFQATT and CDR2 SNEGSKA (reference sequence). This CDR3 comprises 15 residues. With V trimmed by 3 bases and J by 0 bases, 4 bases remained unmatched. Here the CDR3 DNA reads TGCAGTGCTAGTTACAGGGGGAGCTCCTACAATGAGCAGTTCTTC. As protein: CSASYRGSSYNEQFF.

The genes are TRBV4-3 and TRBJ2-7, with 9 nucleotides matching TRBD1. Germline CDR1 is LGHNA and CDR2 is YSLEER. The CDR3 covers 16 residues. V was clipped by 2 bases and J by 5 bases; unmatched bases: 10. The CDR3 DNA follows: TGCGCCAGCAGCCAAAGGCTACAGGGGGCGTTAAACGAGCAGTACTTC. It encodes CASSQRLQGALNEQYF.

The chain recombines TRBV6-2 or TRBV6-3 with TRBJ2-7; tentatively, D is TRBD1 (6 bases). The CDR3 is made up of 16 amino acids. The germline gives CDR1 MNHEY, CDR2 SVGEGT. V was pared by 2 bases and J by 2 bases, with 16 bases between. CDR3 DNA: TGTGCCAGCAGTTACCCGGGGCAGGGGCAGACCTACGAGCAGTACTTC. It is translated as CASSYPGQGQTYEQYF.

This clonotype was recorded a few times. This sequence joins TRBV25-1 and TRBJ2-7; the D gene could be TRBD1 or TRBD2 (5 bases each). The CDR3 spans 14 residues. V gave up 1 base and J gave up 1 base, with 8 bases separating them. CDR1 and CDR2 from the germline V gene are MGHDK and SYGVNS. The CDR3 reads CASSESGQSYEQYF. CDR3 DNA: TGTGCCAGCAGTGAATCGGGGCAGTCCTACGAGCAGTACTTC.

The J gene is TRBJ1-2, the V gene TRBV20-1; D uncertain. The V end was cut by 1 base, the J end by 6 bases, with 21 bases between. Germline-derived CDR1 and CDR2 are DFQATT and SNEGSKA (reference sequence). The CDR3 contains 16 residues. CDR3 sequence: CSARGWRSPVRDGYTF. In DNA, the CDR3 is TGCAGTGCTAGAGGGTGGCGGTCCCCTGTGAGAGATGGCTACACCTTC.

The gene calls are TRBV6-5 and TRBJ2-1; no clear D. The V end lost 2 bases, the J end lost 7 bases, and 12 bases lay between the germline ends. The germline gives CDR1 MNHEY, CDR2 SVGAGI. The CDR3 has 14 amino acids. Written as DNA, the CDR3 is TGTGCCAGCAGTTACGGGTTCGTAGGGAATGAGCAGTTCTTC. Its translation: CASSYGFVGNEQFF.

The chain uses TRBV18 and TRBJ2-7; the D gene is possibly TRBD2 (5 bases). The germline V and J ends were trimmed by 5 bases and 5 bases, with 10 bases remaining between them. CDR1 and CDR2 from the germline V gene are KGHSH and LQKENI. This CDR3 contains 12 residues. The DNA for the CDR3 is TGTGCCAGCTCAGCGAGGGTAGACGAGCAGTACTTC. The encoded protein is CASSARVDEQYF.

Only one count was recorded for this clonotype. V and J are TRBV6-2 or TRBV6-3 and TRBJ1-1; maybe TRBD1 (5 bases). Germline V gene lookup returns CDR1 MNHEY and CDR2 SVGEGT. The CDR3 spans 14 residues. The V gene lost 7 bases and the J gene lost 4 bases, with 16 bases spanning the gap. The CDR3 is CASTVGGVSTEAFF. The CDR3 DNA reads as TGTGCCAGCACCGTGGGAGGGGTGAGCACTGAAGCTTTCTTT.

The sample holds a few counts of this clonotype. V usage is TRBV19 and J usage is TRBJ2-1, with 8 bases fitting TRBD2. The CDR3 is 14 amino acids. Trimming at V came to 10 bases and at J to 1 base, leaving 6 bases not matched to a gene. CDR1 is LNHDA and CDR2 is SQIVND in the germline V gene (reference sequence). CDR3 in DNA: TGTGCCACCCAAGTAGCGGGGTCCTACAATGAGCAGTTCTTC. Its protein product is CATQVAGSYNEQFF.

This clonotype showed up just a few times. The CDR3 is CASSTGGSFYEQYF. The DNA for the CDR3 is TGTGCCAGCAGTACCGGCGGGAGCTTCTACGAGCAGTACTTC. This chain uses TRBV12-3 or TRBV12-4 with TRBJ2-7, with 7 bases that match TRBD2. The CDR3 runs 14 residues. V was clipped by 5 bases and J by 3 bases; unmatched bases: 7.

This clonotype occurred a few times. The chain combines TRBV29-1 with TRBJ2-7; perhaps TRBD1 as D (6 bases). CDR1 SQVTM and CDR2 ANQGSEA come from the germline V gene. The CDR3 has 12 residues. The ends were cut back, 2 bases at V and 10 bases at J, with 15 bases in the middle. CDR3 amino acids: CSVEKQGPPQYF. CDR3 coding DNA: TGCAGCGTTGAAAAGCAGGGGCCCCCTCAGTACTTC.

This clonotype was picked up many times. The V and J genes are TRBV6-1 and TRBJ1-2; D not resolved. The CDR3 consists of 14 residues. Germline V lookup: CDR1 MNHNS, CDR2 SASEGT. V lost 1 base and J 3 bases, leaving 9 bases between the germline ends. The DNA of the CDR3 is TGTGCCAGCAGTGAAGGACACCGGGACTATGGCTACACCTTC. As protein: CASSEGHRDYGYTF.

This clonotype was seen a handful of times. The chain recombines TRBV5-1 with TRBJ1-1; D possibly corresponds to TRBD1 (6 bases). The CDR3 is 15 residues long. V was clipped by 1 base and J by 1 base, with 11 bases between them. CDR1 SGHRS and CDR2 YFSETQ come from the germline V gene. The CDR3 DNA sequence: TGCGCCAGCAGCTTGCTTGGGACAAGGAACACTGAAGCTTTCTTT. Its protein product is CASSLLGTRNTEAFF.

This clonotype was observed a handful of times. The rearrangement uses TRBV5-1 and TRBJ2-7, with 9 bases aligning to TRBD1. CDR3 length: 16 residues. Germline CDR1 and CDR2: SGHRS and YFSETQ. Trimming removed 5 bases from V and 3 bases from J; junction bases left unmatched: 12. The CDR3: CASSQTPGQGLYEQYF. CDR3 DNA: TGCGCCAGCAGTCAAACCCCGGGACAGGGACTCTACGAGCAGTACTTC.

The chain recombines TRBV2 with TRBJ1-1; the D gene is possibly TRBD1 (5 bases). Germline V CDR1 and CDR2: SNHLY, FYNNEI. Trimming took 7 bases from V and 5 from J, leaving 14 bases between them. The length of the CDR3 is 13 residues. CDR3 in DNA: TGTGCCAGCACGTATGGGGCATTTACTGAAGCTTTCTTT. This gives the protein CASTYGAFTEAFF. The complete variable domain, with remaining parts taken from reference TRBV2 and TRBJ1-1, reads EPEVTQTPSHQVTQMGQEVILRCVPISNHLYFYWYRQILGQKVEFLVSFYNNEISEKSEIFDDQFSVERPDGSNFTLKIRSTKLEDSAMYFCASTYGAFTEAFFGQGTRLTVV.

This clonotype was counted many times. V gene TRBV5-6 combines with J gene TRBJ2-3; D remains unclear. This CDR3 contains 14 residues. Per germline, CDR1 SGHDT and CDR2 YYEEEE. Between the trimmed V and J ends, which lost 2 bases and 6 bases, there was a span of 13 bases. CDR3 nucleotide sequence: TGTGCCAGCAGCTTACAGAGTCCTCACGATACGCAGTATTTT. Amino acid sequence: CASSLQSPHDTQYF.

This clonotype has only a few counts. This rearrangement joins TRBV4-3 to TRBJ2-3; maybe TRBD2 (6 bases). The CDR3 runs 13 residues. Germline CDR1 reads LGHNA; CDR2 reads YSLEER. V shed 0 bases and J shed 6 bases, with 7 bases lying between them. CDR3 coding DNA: TGCGCCAGCAGCCAAGAGGAGGGGGATACGCAGTATTTT. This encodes CASSQEEGDTQYF.

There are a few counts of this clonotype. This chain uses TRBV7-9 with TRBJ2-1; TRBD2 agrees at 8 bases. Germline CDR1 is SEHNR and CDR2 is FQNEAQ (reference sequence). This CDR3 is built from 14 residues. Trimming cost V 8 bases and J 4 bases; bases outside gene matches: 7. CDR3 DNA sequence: TGTGCCAGCTGGGCTAGCGGGCCGTACAATGAGCAGTTCTTC. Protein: CASWASGPYNEQFF.